The 30 T cell receptor beta chains listed next were all sequenced from one sample in a study of shared clonotypes between healthy human individuals. Some clones are missing from TCRdb's copy, which holds only in-frame ones; the method was immunoSEQ multiplex PCR. The sample records about 2,200,000 clones, 93% being singletons. Positively selected for CCR7, the CD45RO-negative cells used as naive CD8 cells excluded terminally differentiated effector memory CD45RA+ cells. Source material: naive CD8+ T cells from PBMCs. Receptors originate from a man aged 18 to 29 in good health. Some clones in this sample may be carry-over from other donors' samples.

CDR3 protein: CASSGGTPWNEQFF. For the CDR3, the DNA is TGTGCCAGCAGCGGAGGGACGCCTTGGAATGAGCAGTTCTTC. The rearrangement joins TRBV5-4 to TRBJ2-1; D is possibly TRBD2 (6 bases). This CDR3 contains 14 residues. The V gene lost 4 bases and the J gene lost 7 bases, with 15 bases spanning the gap. Germline CDR1 SGHNT, CDR2 YYREEE (reference sequence).

This rearrangement joins TRBV7-9 to TRBJ2-3; 12 nucleotides agree with TRBD2. V gave up 5 bases and J gave up 4 bases; unmatched junction bases: 7. The CDR3 loop spans 16 amino acids. In germline, CDR1 is SEHNR, CDR2 FQNEAQ (reference sequence). Written as DNA, the CDR3 is TGTGCCAGCAGCCCACGACTAGCGGGAGATGCAGATACGCAGTATTTT. The encoded protein is CASSPRLAGDADTQYF.

The chain links TRBV28 to TRBJ2-3; the D is unclear. The ends were cut back, 4 bases at V and 3 bases at J, with 14 bases in the middle. The CDR3 contains 15 residues. Germline CDR1 and CDR2: MDHEN and SYDVKM. In DNA form, the CDR3 reads TGTGCCAGCAGTTCAGTAGCAGATAGTACAGATACGCAGTATTTT. Its translation is CASSSVADSTDTQYF.

Concerning this clone: Within the sample, other DNA sequences also encode this same CDR3. V gene TRBV19 combines with J gene TRBJ2-7; D may be TRBD2 (6 bases). Germline CDR1 LNHDA, CDR2 SQIVND (reference sequence). V was shortened by 3 bases and J by 0 bases, with 9 bases between the two germline ends. The CDR3 covers 14 residues. CDR3 bases: TGTGCCAGTAGTATCTCGGGAGTCTCCTACGAGCAGTACTTC. Protein product: CASSISGVSYEQYF.

This clone has more than one count but fewer than ten. The chain has TRBV15 and TRBJ1-1; D is ambiguous. V dropped 8 bases and J dropped 3 bases, with 7 bases sitting between them. Germline values: CDR1 LNHNV, CDR2 YYDKDF (reference sequence). CDR3 size: 11 residues. The CDR3 sequence is CATGEDTEAFF. CDR3 DNA sequence: TGTGCCACCGGGGAGGACACTGAAGCTTTCTTT.

The genes are TRBV27 and TRBJ2-3; TRBD2 matches at 13 bases. CDR1 and CDR2 (germline): MNHEY, SMNVEV (reference sequence). V lost 4 bases, J lost 4 bases, and 8 bases stayed unmatched. The CDR3 spans 17 residues. The CDR3 coding sequence is TGTGCCAGCAGTTCCGGACTAGCGGGAGTTCTATCAGATACGCAGTATTTT. It codes for CASSSGLAGVLSDTQYF.

The gene calls are TRBV4-1 and TRBJ2-1; no clear D. Germline CDR1 and CDR2: MGHRA and YSYEKL. The CDR3 contains 14 residues. With 0 bases removed from V and 7 bases from J, the gap between germline ends came to 10 bases. The CDR3 protein is CASSQDRSLNEQFF. In DNA form, the CDR3 reads TGCGCCAGCAGCCAAGATCGGAGTTTGAATGAGCAGTTCTTC.

The chain joins TRBV19 to TRBJ1-1; possible D gene TRBD1, 5 bases. The CDR3 extends over 14 amino acids. Trimming took 7 bases from V and 0 from J, leaving 12 bases between them. From germline, CDR1 is LNHDA and CDR2 SQIVND (reference sequence). CDR3 region: CASISQVVNTEAFF. CDR3 in DNA: TGTGCCAGTATCTCACAGGTCGTGAACACTGAAGCTTTCTTT.

The V gene is TRBV6-5, the J gene TRBJ1-1; D ambiguous. CDR3 length: 14 amino acids. The germline CDR1 and CDR2 sequences are MNHEY and SVGAGI. V lost 2 bases and J lost 5, with 12 bases in between. CDR3 residues: CASSYRQAATEAFF. CDR3 nucleotides: TGTGCCAGCAGTTACCGCCAGGCCGCGACTGAAGCTTTCTTT.

As concerns this clone: The same CDR3 arises from other DNA sequences in this sample as well. The rearrangement uses TRBV5-1 and TRBJ2-3; 11 bases align to TRBD2. Germline values: CDR1 SGHRS, CDR2 YFSETQ. This CDR3 has 15 amino acids. V lost 5 bases and J lost 1; bases outside the gene matches: 3. The CDR3 coding sequence is TGCGCCAGCAGTCTAGCGGGAGGAGGCACAGATACGCAGTATTTT. Its translation: CASSLAGGGTDTQYF.

V gene TRBV10-2 combines with J gene TRBJ2-7; 12 bases agree with TRBD1. This CDR3 has 15 amino acids. The ends lost 8 bases at V and 4 bases at J; junction bases unmatched: 9. CDR1 and CDR2 from the germline V gene are WSHSY and SAAADI. The CDR3: CASRLPGQGAYEQYF. The DNA for the CDR3 is TGCGCCAGCCGCCTCCCGGGACAGGGGGCTTACGAGCAGTACTTC.

The J gene is TRBJ1-4, the V gene TRBV28; perhaps TRBD1 as D (5 bases). CDR1 and CDR2 (germline): MDHEN, SYDVKM. The CDR3 spans 16 residues. The V end lost 8 bases, the J end lost 8 bases, and 24 bases lay between the germline ends. The CDR3 DNA sequence: TGTGCCAGCCGCAGGGATCAAGACTCGTCCTGGGAAAAACTGTTTTTT. Translated, it gives CASRRDQDSSWEKLFF.

This clone was counted once. This chain joins TRBV27 and TRBJ2-7; D is perhaps TRBD1 or TRBD2 (5 bases each). The CDR3 covers 14 residues. The germline gives CDR1 MNHEY, CDR2 SMNVEV (reference sequence). The V and J ends lost 8 bases and 3 bases respectively, with 17 bases between them. CDR3 DNA: TGTGCCAGCGCGTCGAGGGGATTAATCTACGAGCAGTACTTC. It encodes CASASRGLIYEQYF.

The chain carries TRBV19 and TRBJ2-3; a weak D match, TRBD2 (6 bases). The CDR3 totals 17 residues. Germline loops: CDR1 LNHDA, CDR2 SQIVND (reference sequence). V lost 3 bases, J lost 5 bases, and 21 bases lay in between. CDR3 protein: CASSITGVLAFGDTQYF. CDR3 nucleotide sequence: TGTGCCAGTAGTATTACGGGGGTCCTCGCCTTTGGAGATACGCAGTATTTT.

The rearrangement joins TRBV27 to TRBJ1-1; maybe TRBD1 (6 bases). Germline V lookup: CDR1 MNHEY, CDR2 SMNVEV (reference sequence). The CDR3 has 13 residues. V shed 4 bases and J shed 8 bases, with 14 bases lying between them. The CDR3 DNA follows: TGTGCCAGCAGTTGGGGGCCGGTCTTGGAAGCTTTCTTT. Translation: CASSWGPVLEAFF.

On this clone itself: The sample contains more than one DNA sequence encoding this CDR3. The chain couples TRBV28 to TRBJ1-1; perhaps TRBD1 as D (6 bases). In germline, CDR1 is MDHEN, CDR2 SYDVKM. This CDR3 comprises 15 residues. Trimming left V 3 bases short and J 4 bases short, with 15 bases between. CDR3 nucleotide sequence: TGTGCCAGCAGTTTTTGGGGGCAGAGAGGCACTGAAGCTTTCTTT. Its protein product is CASSFWGQRGTEAFF.

The rearrangement joins TRBV5-1 to TRBJ2-1; TRBD2 might be the D (6 bases). V was pared by 0 bases and J by 3 bases, with 19 bases between. Per the germline V gene, CDR1 is SGHRS and CDR2 is YFSETQ. This CDR3 region has 18 residues. Written as DNA, the CDR3 is TGCGCCAGCAGCTTGGCCGAGAGGGCGGGGCCGCTCTACAATGAGCAGTTCTTC. As protein: CASSLAERAGPLYNEQFF.

The chain is built from TRBV7-3 and TRBJ2-7; D possibly uses TRBD1 or TRBD2 (5 bases each). The germline V gene encodes CDR1 SGHTA and CDR2 FQGTGA. V lost 0 bases, J lost 0 bases, and 9 bases lay in between. The CDR3 is 15 residues long. DNA for the CDR3: TGTGCCAGCAGCTTAACCCCGGGACGCTCCTACGAGCAGTACTTC. Its translation: CASSLTPGRSYEQYF.

This chain connects TRBV30 to TRBJ2-1, with 14 positions matching TRBD2. Per germline, CDR1 GTSNPN and CDR2 SVGIG (reference sequence). V was clipped by 5 bases and J by 2 bases; unmatched bases: 2. This CDR3 region has 15 residues. The CDR3 protein is CAWGTSGSAYNEQFF. CDR3 sequence (DNA): TGTGCCTGGGGGACTAGCGGGAGCGCCTACAATGAGCAGTTCTTC.

The V and J genes are TRBV15 and TRBJ2-3; D unclear. This CDR3 region has 15 residues. Trimming took 5 bases from V and 0 from J, leaving 12 bases between them. Germline V gene data show CDR1 as LNHNV and CDR2 as YYDKDF (reference sequence). For the CDR3, the DNA is TGTGCCACCAGCGCCCTCTACGGTAGCACAGATACGCAGTATTTT. It codes for CATSALYGSTDTQYF. Together with reference TRBV15 and TRBJ2-3, the CDR3 gives the full variable domain: DAMVIQNPRYQVTQFGKPVTLSCSQTLNHNVMYWYQQKSSQAPKLLFHYYDKDFNNEADTPDNFQSRRPNTSFCFLDIRSPGLGDTAMYLCATSALYGSTDTQYFGPGTRLTVL.

As concerns this clone: Other DNA sequences in the sample encode the same CDR3. The chain combines TRBV5-1 with TRBJ2-5; possible D gene TRBD1, 6 bases. Looked up from germline, CDR1 is SGHRS and CDR2 is YFSETQ. The CDR3 loop spans 15 amino acids. The V gene lost 0 bases and the J gene lost 1 base, with 10 bases spanning the gap. The CDR3 protein is CASSLEGQLQETQYF. CDR3 DNA: TGCGCCAGCAGCTTGGAGGGACAACTCCAAGAGACCCAGTACTTC.

The genes are TRBV27 and TRBJ2-7; the D gene is possibly TRBD1 (6 bases). Germline V CDR1 and CDR2: MNHEY, SMNVEV (reference sequence). The CDR3 covers 12 residues. Trimming took 6 bases from V and 6 from J, leaving 12 bases between them. As DNA, the CDR3 is TGTGCCAGCAGCATGTGGGGGCTCGAGCAGTACTTC. Amino acids: CASSMWGLEQYF.

This chain uses TRBV27 with TRBJ1-2, with 8 bases identical to TRBD1. CDR1 and CDR2 from the germline V gene are MNHEY and SMNVEV (reference sequence). This CDR3 has 14 amino acids. V lost 4 bases to trimming and J lost 8 bases; unmatched junction nucleotides: 9. Written as DNA, the CDR3 is TGTGCCAGCAGTTCCTCCGCCGGGACAGGCGGCTACACCTTC. This sequence encodes CASSSSAGTGGYTF.

Points on this clone: The same CDR3 can be traced to other DNA sequences in this sample. The rearrangement uses TRBV7-2 and TRBJ2-7; 7 nucleotides line up with TRBD1. The germline CDR1 and CDR2 sequences are SGHTA and FQGNSA. V lost 4 bases and J lost 1; bases outside the gene matches: 4. This CDR3 comprises 14 residues. In DNA, the CDR3 is TGTGCCAGCAGCTCCAGACAGGGATCCTACGAGCAGTACTTC. It yields the protein CASSSRQGSYEQYF.

This sequence joins TRBV4-1 and TRBJ2-1; 7 bases match TRBD2. Per germline, CDR1 MGHRA and CDR2 YSYEKL. The CDR3 totals 17 residues. The J segment lost 3 bases and the V segment lost 6 bases, leaving 14 bases of the junction unmatched. CDR3 in amino acids: CASSPTRASGNYNEQFF. In DNA, the CDR3 is TGCGCCAGCAGTCCGACTCGAGCTAGCGGAAACTACAATGAGCAGTTCTTC.

The V gene is TRBV9, the J gene TRBJ1-2; 9 nucleotides agree with TRBD1. The germline V gene encodes CDR1 SGDLS and CDR2 YYNGEE. The trim removed 3 bases at V and 1 base at J, leaving 4 bases unmatched. This CDR3 is built from 15 residues. Here the CDR3 DNA reads TGTGCCAGCAGCGACGAGACAGGGGGTAACTATGGCTACACCTTC. Translated, it gives CASSDETGGNYGYTF.

The chain couples TRBV9 to TRBJ2-7, with 8 nucleotides matching TRBD2. The ends lost 3 bases at V and 1 base at J; junction bases unmatched: 12. CDR3 length: 17 amino acids. CDR1 is SGDLS, CDR2 YYNGEE, per germline. The DNA for the CDR3 is TGTGCCAGCAGCGAACGACCCGTAGCGGGGAAATCCTACGAGCAGTACTTC. It translates to CASSERPVAGKSYEQYF.

The chain links TRBV9 to TRBJ2-1, with D possibly matching TRBD2 (5 bases). Germline-derived CDR1 and CDR2 are SGDLS and YYNGEE. Trimming took 6 bases from V and 8 from J, leaving 21 bases between them. The CDR3 loop spans 15 amino acids. The CDR3 sequence: CASKKIGGPRDEQFF. The CDR3 bases are TGTGCCAGCAAAAAAATAGGCGGTCCGAGGGATGAGCAGTTCTTC.

The chain joins TRBV5-1 to TRBJ2-3; 9 nucleotides match TRBD1. CDR1 SGHRS and CDR2 YFSETQ come from the germline V gene. There are 15 residues in the CDR3. The J segment lost 3 bases and the V segment lost 5 bases, leaving 7 bases of the junction unmatched. As DNA, the CDR3 is TGCGCCAGCAGATTCTGGGACAGGGCGACAGATACGCAGTATTTT. This sequence encodes CASRFWDRATDTQYF.

The rearrangement links TRBV27 to TRBJ2-6; TRBD2 is a possible D gene (7 bases). V was trimmed by 0 bases and J by 0 bases, leaving 9 bases between them. Germline-derived CDR1 and CDR2 are MNHEY and SMNVEV (reference sequence). The CDR3 has 17 residues. The CDR3 reads CASSLSAGASGANVLTF. In DNA form, the CDR3 reads TGTGCCAGCAGTTTATCTGCGGGGGCCTCTGGGGCCAACGTCCTGACTTTC.